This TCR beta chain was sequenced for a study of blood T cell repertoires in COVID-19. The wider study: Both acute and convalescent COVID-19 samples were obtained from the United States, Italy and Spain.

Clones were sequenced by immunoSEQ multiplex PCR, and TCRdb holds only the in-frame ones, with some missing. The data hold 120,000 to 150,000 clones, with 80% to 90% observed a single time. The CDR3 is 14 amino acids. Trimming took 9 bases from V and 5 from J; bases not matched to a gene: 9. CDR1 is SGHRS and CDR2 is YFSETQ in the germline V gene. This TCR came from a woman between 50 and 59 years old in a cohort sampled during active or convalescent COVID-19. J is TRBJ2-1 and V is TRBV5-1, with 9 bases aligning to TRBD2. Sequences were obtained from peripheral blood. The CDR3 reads CATTSGGRDNEQFF. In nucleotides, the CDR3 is TGCGCCACCACCAGCGGGGGGAGAGACAATGAGCAGTTCTTC.